The rows below give T cell receptor beta chains drawn from one sample of a study of spatial heterogeneity in lung cancer. TCRdb recomputed calls from the 5' RACE reads with MiXCR, one row per CDR3 protein. The table shows around 40,000 distinct CDR3 sequences, with roughly 6% occurring only once. The sequences come from PBMCs, collected at surgery. The source of these receptors is a male donor with early-stage non-small cell lung cancer. CDR3s include the opening cysteine and the closing phenylalanine or tryptophan. D genes are given only for firm matches. Size is omitted from some rows. Given values are once, few, many or a class for expanded clones.

d_gene: -; j_gene: TRBJ2-5; abundance: few; v_gene: TRBV27; CDR3nt: TGTGCCAGCAGTACAAGCCCAGCCGGGGAGACCCAGTACTTC; CDR3aa: CASSTSPAGETQYF
d_gene: TRBD1; j_gene: TRBJ2-1; abundance: many; v_gene: TRBV18; CDR3nt: TGTGCCAGCTCATCAGGACAGGGCAATGAGCAGTTCTTC; CDR3aa: CASSSGQGNEQFF
d_gene: TRBD1; j_gene: TRBJ2-7; abundance: -; v_gene: TRBV5-1; CDR3nt: TGCGCCAGCAGCCCGACAGGGGCCTACGAGCAGTACTTC; CDR3aa: CASSPTGAYEQYF
d_gene: TRBD1; j_gene: TRBJ2-3; abundance: -; v_gene: TRBV28; CDR3nt: TGTGCCAGCAGTCCGCGGGACAGGGTGGCAGATACGCAGTATTTT; CDR3aa: CASSPRDRVADTQYF
d_gene: -; j_gene: TRBJ1-2; abundance: many; v_gene: TRBV3-1; CDR3nt: TGTGCCAGCAGCCAATCTACAGGGAGGCTTAGCTATGGCTACACCTTC; CDR3aa: CASSQSTGRLSYGYTF
d_gene: -; j_gene: TRBJ2-5; abundance: many; v_gene: TRBV5-1; CDR3nt: TGCGCCAGCAGCTTGCAAGGGATAATAGGAGAGACCCAGTACTTC; CDR3aa: CASSLQGIIGETQYF
d_gene: -; j_gene: TRBJ2-7; abundance: many; v_gene: TRBV6-6; CDR3nt: TGTGCCAGCAGTTACTCGTATCAGGGGGGCTACGAGCAGTACTTC; CDR3aa: CASSYSYQGGYEQYF
d_gene: TRBD1; j_gene: TRBJ1-5; abundance: -; v_gene: TRBV27; CDR3nt: TGTGCCAGCAGTTCCGGACAGGGTCGCAATCAGCCCCAGCATTTT; CDR3aa: CASSSGQGRNQPQHF
d_gene: -; j_gene: TRBJ2-7; abundance: -; v_gene: TRBV2; CDR3nt: TGTGCCAGCAGGGAAACAGTGTTCTCCTACGAGCAGTACTTC; CDR3aa: CASRETVFSYEQYF
d_gene: -; j_gene: TRBJ1-5; abundance: many; v_gene: TRBV12-3/TRBV12-4; CDR3nt: TGTGCCAGCAGTTTAGGGGGGGGGCAGGGTCAGCCCCAGCATTTT; CDR3aa: CASSLGGGQGQPQHF
d_gene: -; j_gene: TRBJ1-6; abundance: many; v_gene: TRBV6-5; CDR3nt: TGTGCCAGCCAGGACAGCTCCTATAATTCACCCCTCCACTTT; CDR3aa: CASQDSSYNSPLHF
d_gene: -; j_gene: TRBJ1-5; abundance: -; v_gene: TRBV2; CDR3nt: TGTGCCAGCAAGGCGATGGTCAGCAATCAGCCCCAGCATTTT; CDR3aa: CASKAMVSNQPQHF
d_gene: TRBD1; j_gene: TRBJ1-5; abundance: few; v_gene: TRBV4-1; CDR3nt: TGCGCCAGCAGCCAACCGCGACAGGGGGTACGCAATCAGCCCCAGCATTTT; CDR3aa: CASSQPRQGVRNQPQHF
d_gene: TRBD1; j_gene: TRBJ1-1; abundance: -; v_gene: TRBV6-2/TRBV6-3; CDR3nt: TGTGCCAGCAGGCACAGGGGTGGAGCTGAAGCTTTCTTT; CDR3aa: CASRHRGGAEAFF
d_gene: TRBD2; j_gene: TRBJ2-4; abundance: many; v_gene: TRBV3-1; CDR3nt: TGTGCCAGCAGCCCCCCGACTAGCGGGGGGGGGATTCAGTACTTC; CDR3aa: CASSPPTSGGGIQYF
d_gene: -; j_gene: TRBJ1-3; abundance: many; v_gene: TRBV29-1; CDR3nt: TGCAGCGTTGGGGGCGACGGAAACACCATATATTTT; CDR3aa: CSVGGDGNTIYF
d_gene: -; j_gene: TRBJ1-6; abundance: few; v_gene: TRBV10-2; CDR3nt: TGCGCCAGCAGTGATGTACCGGGGGCGTATAATTCACCCCTCCACTTT; CDR3aa: CASSDVPGAYNSPLHF
d_gene: -; j_gene: TRBJ2-7; abundance: many; v_gene: TRBV18; CDR3nt: TGTGCCAGCTCACCCGAGGGGTACATCGACGAGCAGTACTTC; CDR3aa: CASSPEGYIDEQYF
d_gene: TRBD1; j_gene: TRBJ2-3; abundance: -; v_gene: TRBV10-3; CDR3nt: TGTGCCATCAGTGAGCCGGGACAGTTGGACACAGATACGCAGTATTTT; CDR3aa: CAISEPGQLDTDTQYF
d_gene: -; j_gene: TRBJ2-1; abundance: many; v_gene: TRBV28; CDR3nt: TGTGCCAGCAGCCAGCCCGGGACACAGTTCTTC; CDR3aa: CASSQPGTQFF
d_gene: -; j_gene: TRBJ2-7; abundance: -; v_gene: TRBV14; CDR3nt: TGTGCCAGCAGCCAAGAGGTTAGCGGCCACGAGCAGTACTTC; CDR3aa: CASSQEVSGHEQYF
d_gene: TRBD2; j_gene: TRBJ2-7; abundance: -; v_gene: TRBV5-1; CDR3nt: TGCGCCAGCAGCCCCGGACTAGCGGGGGGCGAGCAGTACTTC; CDR3aa: CASSPGLAGGEQYF
d_gene: -; j_gene: TRBJ1-2; abundance: many; v_gene: TRBV25-1; CDR3nt: TGTGCCAGCTCGCGGGACGCGCGCTATGGCTACACCTTC; CDR3aa: CASSRDARYGYTF
d_gene: -; j_gene: TRBJ2-2; abundance: many; v_gene: TRBV11-3; CDR3nt: TGTGCCAGCATCCATCGACCCCAGAGCGGGGAGCTGTTTTTT; CDR3aa: CASIHRPQSGELFF